Presented here are 31 T cell receptor beta chains from one specimen sequenced in a study of blood T cells in healthy people across ages. Next came a second PCR, run for about 7 to 12 cycles, which used a sample-barcoded 5' primer along with a J-beta primer mix. TCRdb re-called the 5' RACE reads with MiXCR, one entry per CDR3 protein. Found here are about 570,000 distinct CDR3 sequences, 25% to 30% of them singletons; the top ten hold about 18%. The specimen sequenced was blood. The receptors were gathered from a woman aged 70-85 years in good health.

A few counts support this clonotype. V usage is TRBV10-2 and J usage is TRBJ2-3; no definite D call. Looked up from germline, CDR1 is WSHSY and CDR2 is SAAADI. CDR3 length equals 12 residues. Trimming stripped 6 bases from V and 0 bases from J, with 4 bases between. As DNA, the CDR3 is TGCGCCAGCAGAGGGAGCACAGATACGCAGTATTTT. This codes for CASRGSTDTQYF.

This clonotype was counted between two and nine times. This chain uses TRBV7-2 with TRBJ1-2; D gene unclear. V lost 3 bases and J lost 8, with 13 bases in between. The CDR3 is made up of 13 amino acids. Germline V gene sequence: CDR1 SGHTA, CDR2 FQGNSA. The CDR3 is CASSFGPREGYTF. The DNA of the CDR3 is TGTGCCAGCAGCTTTGGGCCGAGGGAGGGCTACACCTTC.

The V and J genes are TRBV20-1 and TRBJ1-2; 7 nucleotides agree with TRBD1. Per germline, CDR1 DFQATT and CDR2 SNEGSKA (reference sequence). The CDR3 contains 12 residues. V lost 4 bases, J lost 2 bases, and 1 base stayed unmatched. The CDR3 region has the DNA TGCAGTGCTACGGGACAGAACTATGGCTACACCTTC. Its protein product is CSATGQNYGYTF.

V usage is TRBV13 and J usage is TRBJ2-2; TRBD1 agrees at 7 bases. The CDR3 sequence is 16 residues long. Unmatched junction bases numbered 11, after V lost 5 bases and J lost 5 bases. Germline lookup yields CDR1 PRHDT and CDR2 FYEKMQ (reference sequence). The CDR3 DNA reads as TGTGCCAGCAGCCAAGACAGGGAAACAGGAACCGGGGAGCTGTTTTTT. Amino acids: CASSQDRETGTGELFF. The full variable domain, its missing parts supplied by reference TRBV13 and TRBJ2-2, is AAGVIQSPRHLIKEKRETATLKCYPIPRHDTVYWYQQGPGQDPQFLISFYEKMQSDKGSIPDRFSAQQFSDYHSELNMSSLELGDSALYFCASSQDRETGTGELFFGEGSRLTVL.

The genes are TRBV7-2 and TRBJ2-1; 8 nucleotides line up with TRBD2. Looked up from germline, CDR1 is SGHTA and CDR2 is FQGNSA. The CDR3 runs to 14 residues. The trim removed 4 bases at V and 7 bases at J, leaving 6 bases unmatched. The CDR3 sequence: CASSSGGPGNEQFF. In DNA form, the CDR3 reads TGTGCCAGCAGCTCGGGGGGGCCTGGGAATGAGCAGTTCTTC.

The chain carries TRBV5-1 and TRBJ2-7, with TRBD2 matching 9 bases. CDR3 length: 16 residues. Trimming took 0 bases from V and 5 from J; bases not matched to a gene: 9. Per germline, CDR1 SGHRS and CDR2 YFSETQ. CDR3 loop: CASSLVSGRILDEQYF. In DNA form, the CDR3 reads TGCGCCAGCAGCTTGGTCAGCGGGAGGATCTTAGACGAGCAGTACTTC.

The CDR3 is CSARGGASGTDTQYF. The DNA for the CDR3 is TGCAGTGCTAGAGGTGGGGCTAGCGGCACAGATACGCAGTATTTT. V and J are TRBV20-1 and TRBJ2-3; tentative D call: TRBD2 (6 bases). The CDR3 loop spans 15 amino acids. Trimming removed 1 base at V and 1 base at J, with 12 bases between. CDR1 and CDR2 (germline): DFQATT, SNEGSKA (reference sequence).

This clonotype has just a few counts. The rearrangement links TRBV3-1 to TRBJ2-5, with 10 bases matching TRBD2. Germline CDR1 LGHDT, CDR2 YNNKEL (reference sequence). V gave up 4 bases and J gave up 2 bases; unmatched junction bases: 4. The CDR3 consists of 15 residues. CDR3 nucleotide sequence: TGTGCCAGCAGCCCGCTACTAGCGGGACAAGAGACCCAGTACTTC. Protein sequence: CASSPLLAGQETQYF.

The rearrangement joins TRBV30 to TRBJ1-2, with a tentative D call TRBD1 (6 bases). The germline gives CDR1 GTSNPN, CDR2 SVGIG (reference sequence). The CDR3 has 13 amino acids. The V end lost 4 bases, the J end lost 4 bases, and 13 bases lay between the germline ends. This chain's CDR3 is CAWTLGTTYGYTF. CDR3 in DNA: TGTGCCTGGACCCTGGGGACAACCTATGGCTACACCTTC.

The chain uses TRBV20-1 and TRBJ2-7; D is undetermined. Germline CDR1 and CDR2: DFQATT and SNEGSKA (reference sequence). This CDR3 comprises 14 residues. V was shortened by 6 bases and J by 0 bases, with 15 bases between the two germline ends. In nucleotides, the CDR3 is TGCAGTGCCGTCGAAGGCGGTGGCTCCTACGAGCAGTACTTC. This gives the protein CSAVEGGGSYEQYF.

Remarks on this clonotype: The junction does not match germline at one end; this may be a read error. V gene TRBV10-3 combines with J gene TRBJ2-3, with 7 bases aligning to TRBD1. Looked up from germline, CDR1 is ENHRY and CDR2 is SYGVKD. The CDR3 loop spans 14 amino acids. CDR3 loop: CAVLVDRQADAQYF. CDR3 coding DNA: TGTGCCGTCCTCGTGGACAGGCAGGCAGATGCGCAGTATTTT.

In its sample, this clonotype was seen a few times. This chain connects TRBV20-1 to TRBJ1-2; D not resolved. The CDR3 sequence is 14 residues long. In germline, CDR1 is DFQATT, CDR2 SNEGSKA (reference sequence). With 4 bases removed from V and 2 bases from J, the gap between germline ends came to 14 bases. The CDR3 spells CSANPPVENYGYTF. The CDR3 nucleotides are TGCAGTGCTAACCCCCCGGTGGAGAACTATGGCTACACCTTC.

The CDR3 spells CASSPGQLITGELFF. CDR3 DNA: TGTGCCAGCAGCCCGGGACAGCTAATAACCGGGGAGCTGTTTTTT. The V call is TRBV7-2, the J call TRBJ2-2; 7 nucleotides agree with TRBD1. The ends lost 5 bases at V and 5 bases at J; junction bases unmatched: 8. The CDR3 sequence is 15 residues long. Germline V gene sequence: CDR1 SGHTA, CDR2 FQGNSA. The entire variable domain, with the rest obtained from reference TRBV7-2 and TRBJ2-2, is as follows: GAGVSQSPSNKVTEKGKDVELRCDPISGHTALYWYRQSLGQGLEFLIYFQGNSAPDKSGLPSDRFSAERTGGSVSTLTIQRTQQEDSAVYLCASSPGQLITGELFFGEGSRLTVL.

V and J are TRBV29-1 and TRBJ2-2, with D tentatively TRBD2 (5 bases). Per the germline V gene, CDR1 is SQVTM and CDR2 is ANQGSEA. The CDR3 contains 13 residues. V was cut by 5 bases and J by 0 bases, with 7 bases left in between. The CDR3 is CSVLGANTGELFF. DNA for the CDR3: TGCAGCGTTTTGGGAGCGAACACCGGGGAGCTGTTTTTT.

V usage is TRBV3-1 and J usage is TRBJ2-2; D is possibly TRBD1 or TRBD2 (6 bases each). V lost 2 bases and J lost 6, with 16 bases in between. In germline, CDR1 is LGHDT, CDR2 YNNKEL (reference sequence). CDR3 length equals 16 residues. The CDR3 coding sequence is TGTGCCAGCAGCCAAAATCCGCCGGGGGCGGCCGGGGAGCTGTTTTTT. Protein sequence: CASSQNPPGAAGELFF. Together with reference TRBV3-1 and TRBJ2-2, the CDR3 gives the full variable domain: DTAVSQTPKYLVTQMGNDKSIKCEQNLGHDTMYWYKQDSKKFLKIMFSYNNKELIINETVPNRFSPKSPDKAHLNLHINSLELGDSAVYFCASSQNPPGAAGELFFGEGSRLTVL.

The chain uses TRBV24-1 and TRBJ2-5; TRBD2 matches 10 bases. After removal of 9 bases from V and 2 bases from J, the junction contained 8 bases not matched to a gene. There are 15 residues in the CDR3. Germline loops: CDR1 KGHDR, CDR2 SFDVKD. The CDR3 DNA reads TGTGCCACCGGGGAAGGGACTAGCGTACAAGAGACCCAGTACTTC. Its protein is CATGEGTSVQETQYF.

The chain employs TRBV24-1 and TRBJ2-7, with 8 bases fitting TRBD1. CDR1 and CDR2 (germline): KGHDR, SFDVKD. CDR3 length: 14 amino acids. V lost 9 bases to trimming and J lost 3 bases; unmatched junction nucleotides: 9. CDR3: CATEPGQDLYEQYF. The CDR3 nucleotides read TGTGCCACCGAACCGGGACAGGACCTCTACGAGCAGTACTTC.

The J gene is TRBJ1-3, the V gene TRBV5-6; perhaps TRBD1 as D (6 bases). Germline lookup yields CDR1 SGHDT and CDR2 YYEEEE. V gave up 2 bases and J gave up 0 bases, with 12 bases separating them. The length of the CDR3 is 16 residues. The CDR3 DNA reads TGTGCCAGCAGCTTCCGGACAGACCTCTCTGGAAACACCATATATTTT. Translation gives CASSFRTDLSGNTIYF.

Only a few counts were recorded for this clonotype. The chain uses TRBV4-3 and TRBJ1-1; D perhaps matches TRBD1 (5 bases). Germline-derived CDR1 and CDR2 are LGHNA and YSLEER. The CDR3 covers 15 residues. V was trimmed by 0 bases and J by 2 bases, leaving 10 bases between them. CDR3: CASSQDKGSNTEAFF. CDR3 nucleotide sequence: TGCGCCAGCAGCCAAGATAAGGGGTCCAACACTGAAGCTTTCTTT.

This clonotype was recorded a few times. The chain couples TRBV12-5 to TRBJ2-3, with D unclear. The V gene lost 7 bases and the J gene lost 8 bases, with 16 bases spanning the gap. CDR3 length: 13 amino acids. The germline V gene encodes CDR1 LGHNT and CDR2 FRNRAP. CDR3 in amino acids: CASDSFGRATQYF. The DNA for the CDR3 is TGTGCTAGTGACTCTTTTGGCCGAGCTACGCAGTATTTT. Full variable domain (remainder filled in from reference TRBV12-5 and TRBJ2-3): DARVTQTPRHKVTEMGQEVTMRCQPILGHNTVFWYRQTMMQGLELLAYFRNRAPLDDSGMPKDRFSAEMPDATLATLKIQPSEPRDSAVYFCASDSFGRATQYFGPGTRLTVL.

About this clonotype itself: This may arise from a read error, as a much more abundant clone is one base away. Because it lacks the conserved phenylalanine or tryptophan at the end, this CDR3 is likely a read error. This chain uses TRBV10-3 with TRBJ2-7; 8 nucleotides align to TRBD1. The ends lost 8 bases at V and 6 bases at J; junction bases unmatched: 6. The CDR3 length is 12 residues. Germline values: CDR1 ENHRY, CDR2 SYGVKD. The CDR3 region has the DNA TGTGCCATCCGACAGGGGTCGGGCGAGCAGTACCTC. It codes for CAIRQGSGEQYL.

This rearrangement joins TRBV5-1 to TRBJ2-5, with 9 bases aligning to TRBD1. This CDR3 is built from 15 residues. Germline values: CDR1 SGHRS, CDR2 YFSETQ. The V segment lost 3 bases and the J segment 4 bases; nucleotides outside the gene matches: 7. This CDR3 is CASSSEPGQGETQYF. Here the CDR3 DNA reads TGCGCCAGCAGCTCCGAACCGGGACAGGGAGAGACCCAGTACTTC.

This clonotype was observed a handful of times. The rearrangement uses TRBV5-1 and TRBJ2-1; the D gene is possibly TRBD1 (5 bases). There are 15 residues in the CDR3. Between the trimmed V and J ends, which lost 2 bases and 3 bases, there was a span of 12 bases. CDR1 is SGHRS, CDR2 YFSETQ, per germline. The CDR3: CASSFQHDSYNEQFF. CDR3 DNA sequence: TGCGCCAGCAGCTTTCAACATGACAGCTACAATGAGCAGTTCTTC.

Here the CDR3 reads CASSTPPRNREQFF. The DNA for the CDR3 is TGTGCCAGCAGCACCCCCCCCCGTAACAGAGAGCAGTTCTTC. This sequence joins TRBV21-1 and TRBJ2-1; the table's D call, TRBD1, was not checked against the DNA. TRBV21-1 is listed as a pseudogene. This CDR3 spans 14 amino acids.

This clonotype was observed many times. The chain joins TRBV29-1 to TRBJ2-1, with TRBD1 matching over 9 bases. There are 13 residues in the CDR3. Germline CDR1 SQVTM, CDR2 ANQGSEA. With 6 bases clipped from V and 7 bases from J, the junction kept 7 bases outside the gene matches. The CDR3 DNA reads as TGCAGCGTCGTCCGGGACAGGGAAAATGAGCAGTTCTTC. It translates to CSVVRDRENEQFF.

V gene TRBV27 combines with J gene TRBJ2-1; 10 bases are a match to TRBD2. Germline trimming cut 5 bases from V and 6 bases from J; bases unmatched to any gene: 16. Per the germline V gene, CDR1 is MNHEY and CDR2 is SMNVEV (reference sequence). The CDR3 is made up of 18 amino acids. The CDR3 DNA reads as TGTGCCAGCAGTCCGACCCCCGGGCTAGCGGGGGCTCTCAATGAGCAGTTCTTC. Amino acid sequence: CASSPTPGLAGALNEQFF.

J is TRBJ2-1 and V is TRBV4-3, with D possibly being TRBD1 (6 bases). V lost 1 base to trimming and J lost 0 bases, with 10 bases between them. CDR1 is LGHNA and CDR2 is YSLEER in the germline V gene. The CDR3 contains 16 residues. CDR3 amino acids: CASSQGPDSSYNEQFF. Here the CDR3 DNA reads TGCGCCAGCAGCCAAGGTCCGGACAGCTCCTACAATGAGCAGTTCTTC.

This clonotype turned up a few times. The V call is TRBV7-8, the J call TRBJ1-4, with 11 nucleotides matching TRBD1. This CDR3 comprises 17 residues. Trimming cost V 5 bases and J 0 bases; bases outside gene matches: 5. Per the germline V gene, CDR1 is SGHVS and CDR2 is FQNEAQ. CDR3 in DNA: TGTGCCAGCAGCCTGGGACAGGGGGTTTCAACTAATGAAAAACTGTTTTTT. Amino acids: CASSLGQGVSTNEKLFF.

The J gene is TRBJ2-5, the V gene TRBV20-1; 10 bases line up with TRBD2. Trimming at V came to 0 bases and at J to 4 bases, leaving 11 bases not matched to a gene. CDR3 length: 17 amino acids. CDR1 and CDR2 from the germline V gene are DFQATT and SNEGSKA (reference sequence). CDR3 nucleotides: TGCAGTGCTAGAGACCCCCAGCGGGGGGGCTCGCGAGAGACCCAGTACTTC. Translated: CSARDPQRGGSRETQYF.

This clonotype showed up just a few times. The chain couples TRBV7-9 to TRBJ1-1, with no clear D. Germline CDR1 reads SEHNR; CDR2 reads FQNEAQ (reference sequence). Trimming took 1 base from V and 1 from J, leaving 13 bases between them. The CDR3 covers 16 residues. In nucleotides, the CDR3 is TGTGCCAGCAGCTTAGGGGCAGCAACGAGGAACACTGAAGCTTTCTTT. Amino acid sequence: CASSLGAATRNTEAFF. Variable domain in full (rest from reference TRBV7-9 and TRBJ1-1): DTGVSQNPRHKITKRGQNVTFRCDPISEHNRLYWYRQTLGQGPEFLTYFQNEAQLEKSRLLSDRFSAERPKGSFSTLEIQRTEQGDSAMYLCASSLGAATRNTEAFFGQGTRLTVV.

The chain combines TRBV29-1 with TRBJ2-5; 7 bases align to TRBD2. V was pared by 7 bases and J by 4 bases, with 12 bases of the junction left unmatched. Germline lookup yields CDR1 SQVTM and CDR2 ANQGSEA. The CDR3 contains 14 residues. CDR3 coding DNA: TGCAGCGCGCAGTTGTTGGGGGAGGGAGAGACCCAGTACTTC. Translating gives CSAQLLGEGETQYF.